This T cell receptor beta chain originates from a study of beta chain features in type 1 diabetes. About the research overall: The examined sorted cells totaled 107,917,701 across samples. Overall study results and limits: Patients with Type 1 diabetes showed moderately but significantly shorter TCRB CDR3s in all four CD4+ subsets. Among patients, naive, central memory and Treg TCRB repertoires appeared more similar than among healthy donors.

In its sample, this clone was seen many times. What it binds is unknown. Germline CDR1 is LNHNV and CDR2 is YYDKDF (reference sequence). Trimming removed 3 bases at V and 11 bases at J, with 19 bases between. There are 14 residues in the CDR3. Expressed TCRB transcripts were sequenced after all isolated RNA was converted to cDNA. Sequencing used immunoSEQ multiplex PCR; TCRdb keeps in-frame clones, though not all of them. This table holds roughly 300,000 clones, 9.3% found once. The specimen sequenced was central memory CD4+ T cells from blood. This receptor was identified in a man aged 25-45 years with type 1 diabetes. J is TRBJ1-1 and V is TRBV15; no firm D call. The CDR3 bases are TGTGCCACCAGCAGCGTCGATGGTTTTGGGAGGGCTTTCTTT. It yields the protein CATSSVDGFGRAFF.